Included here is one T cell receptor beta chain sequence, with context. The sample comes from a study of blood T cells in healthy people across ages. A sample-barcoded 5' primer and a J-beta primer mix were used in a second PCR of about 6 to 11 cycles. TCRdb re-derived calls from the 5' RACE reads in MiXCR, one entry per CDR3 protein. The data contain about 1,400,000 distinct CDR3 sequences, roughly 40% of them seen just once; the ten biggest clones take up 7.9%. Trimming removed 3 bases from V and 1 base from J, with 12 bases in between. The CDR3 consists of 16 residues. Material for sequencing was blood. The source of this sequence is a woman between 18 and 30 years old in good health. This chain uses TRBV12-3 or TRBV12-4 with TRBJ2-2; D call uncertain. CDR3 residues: CASSFTEGKNTGELFF. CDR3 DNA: TGTGCCAGCAGTTTCACCGAAGGGAAGAACACCGGGGAGCTGTTTTTT.